This T cell receptor beta chain was obtained from a study of T cells after yellow fever vaccination. The study's findings and limits: Abundant bulk-derived clonotypes could contaminate FACS-sorted repertoires. The study re-detected most primary-vaccination clones after the booster (around 96% CD4, roughly 85% CD8). The secondary response was weaker but peaked faster, day 5 versus 15.

Note on this clonotype: Its antigen is not identified.

Template switching by 5'RACE produced TCR cDNA, adding a universal primer site and UMIs. TCRdb ran MiXCR on the 5' RACE reads and lists one entry per CDR3 protein. The data show 350,000 to 550,000 distinct CDR3 sequences, about 19% seen once. The germline V gene has CDR1 SEHNR and CDR2 FQNEAQ (reference sequence). The CDR3 is 17 residues long. J gave up 5 bases and V 5 bases, and 16 bases lay outside the gene matches. The rearrangement uses TRBV7-9 and TRBJ1-1; the match to TRBD1 covers 8 bases. The receptor comes from a man between 18 and 29 years old who received the YFV17D yellow fever vaccine. The sample in question was PBMCs, obtained before the yellow fever booster vaccination. In DNA, the CDR3 is TGTGCCAGCAGCCTTCCGACTTTCGGACAGGGTGGGACTGAAGCTTTCTTT. Residues: CASSLPTFGQGGTEAFF.